The sequence of this T cell receptor beta chain was determined in a study of T cells in Graves' hyperthyroidism and ophthalmopathy. The CDR3 covers 16 residues. V lost 0 bases and J 1 base, leaving 7 bases between the germline ends. Germline CDR1 is LNHNV and CDR2 is YYDKDF (reference sequence). TCR beta CDR3 regions were amplified from RNA. A set of HTBI primers served as the primers for a first-round RT-PCR of the TCR CDR3. TCRdb called the multiplex PCR reads again in MiXCR, with one record for every CDR3 protein. The profile shows about 600,000 distinct CDR3 sequences, approximately 15% of them singletons.

The clonotype was recovered from a woman aged 40 to 49 with Graves' ophthalmopathy. The sequenced material came from blood. The genes are TRBV15 and TRBJ1-6, with unresolved D. CDR3 protein: CATSRDRGSYNSPLHF. Written as DNA, the CDR3 is TGTGCCACCAGCAGAGATCGGGGTTCCTATAATTCACCCCTCCACTTT.